The TCR beta chain described here comes from a study of human T cells and chemical hapten exposure. Broader study findings: A positive correlation with patch test score was shown by PT1 expanded TCR counts.

This clonotype was seen a handful of times. Antigen: not known. Noted time point: pre-sensitization, week 0. As for treatment: therapeutic diphenylcyclopropenone sensitization with weekly scalp DPC. Alopecia patients between 18 and 70 years old and suitable for DPC were used as donors. J lost 2 bases, V lost 0 bases, and 11 bases had no gene match. The CDR3 sequence is 17 residues long. From germline, CDR1 is DFQATT and CDR2 SNEGSKA (reference sequence). TCRdb used MiXCR to reprocess the RACE reads, holding one entry per CDR3 protein. The sample shows 350,000 to 400,000 distinct CDR3 sequences, about 5.1% of them seen only once.

The receptor comes from a woman in her forties or fifties with alopecia areata. Some clones in this sample may be carry-over from other donors' samples. The sequencing used whole blood, collected in connection with sensitization to the hapten diphenylcyclopropenone (DPC). The chain couples TRBV20-1 to TRBJ2-3; 7 bases fit TRBD2. The DNA of the CDR3 is TGCAGTGCTAGAGATAACGCGGGAGATTGGTTCACAGATACGCAGTATTTT. It translates to CSARDNAGDWFTDTQYF.